Each of the 5 T cell receptor beta chains below was sequenced from the same sample in a study of T cell changes during pregnancy in multiple sclerosis. The method was immunoSEQ multiplex PCR; TCRdb's version includes in-frame clones alone and lacks a portion of them. The sample lists some 49,000 clones; about 91% were seen once. Sequences were derived from CD4+ T cells from peripheral blood mononuclear cells, sampled in the second trimester of pregnancy. These receptors were taken from a female donor in good health, enrolled as a control in a pregnancy study.

This CDR3 is CASSQDGDNEQFF. The DNA of the CDR3 is TGCGCCAGCAGCCAAGACGGGGACAATGAGCAGTTCTTC. This rearrangement joins TRBV4-3 to TRBJ2-1; possibly TRBD2 for D (5 bases). The CDR3 length is 13 residues. Trimming cost V 0 bases and J 5 bases, with 5 bases left between them. Per the germline V gene, CDR1 is LGHNA and CDR2 is YSLEER.

Note on this clone: Germline and junction disagree at one end, which may indicate a read error. The gene calls are TRBV4-2 and TRBJ2-7; 8 bases fit TRBD1. CDR1 and CDR2 from the germline V gene are LGHNA and YNFKEQ. The CDR3 covers 16 residues. The CDR3 sequence: CASNQVGFGQGGEQYF. CDR3 DNA: TGTGCCAGCAACCAAGTGGGGTTTGGACAGGGCGGCGAGCAGTACTTC.

This chain joins TRBV18 and TRBJ1-5; D is undetermined. CDR3 length: 14 residues. Germline V lookup: CDR1 KGHSH, CDR2 LQKENI. The V end was cut by 0 bases, the J end by 3 bases, with 6 bases between. The CDR3 DNA sequence: TGTGCCAGCTCACCACCGGAGACCAATCAGCCCCAGCATTTT. Protein: CASSPPETNQPQHF.

CDR3 amino acids: CASSFSGTSADTQYF. CDR3 DNA: TGTGCCAGCAGCTTCTCCGGGACTTCGGCAGATACGCAGTATTTT. V and J are TRBV7-2 and TRBJ2-3; D perhaps matches TRBD2 (6 bases). The CDR3 covers 15 residues. The germline CDR1 and CDR2 sequences are SGHTA and FQGNSA. Between the trimmed V and J ends, which lost 3 bases and 4 bases, there was a span of 14 bases. Based on the CDR3 plus reference TRBV7-2 and TRBJ2-3, the full variable domain is GAGVSQSPSNKVTEKGKDVELRCDPISGHTALYWYRQSLGQGLEFLIYFQGNSAPDKSGLPSDRFSAERTGGSVSTLTIQRTQQEDSAVYLCASSFSGTSADTQYFGPGTRLTVL.

The rearrangement links TRBV30 to TRBJ1-1; TRBD1 aligns across 7 bases. V lost 8 bases and J lost 7; bases outside the gene matches: 19. This CDR3 is 15 amino acids long. Germline-derived CDR1 and CDR2 are GTSNPN and SVGIG (reference sequence). In DNA, the CDR3 is TGTGCCGGCACCCCGTGGGACAGTGAACGGAATGAAGCTTTCTTT. This gives the protein CAGTPWDSERNEAFF.